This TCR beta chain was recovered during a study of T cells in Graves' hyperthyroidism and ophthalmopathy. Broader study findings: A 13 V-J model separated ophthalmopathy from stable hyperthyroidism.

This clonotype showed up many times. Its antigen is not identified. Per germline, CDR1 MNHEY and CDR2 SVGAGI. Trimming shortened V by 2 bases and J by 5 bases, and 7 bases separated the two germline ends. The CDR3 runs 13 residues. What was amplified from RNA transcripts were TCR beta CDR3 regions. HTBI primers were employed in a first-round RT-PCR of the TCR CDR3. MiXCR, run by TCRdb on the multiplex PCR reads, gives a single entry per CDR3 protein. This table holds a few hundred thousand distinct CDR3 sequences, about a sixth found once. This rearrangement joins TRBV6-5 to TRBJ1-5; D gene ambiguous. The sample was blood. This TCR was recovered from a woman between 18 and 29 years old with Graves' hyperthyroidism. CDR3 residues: CASSYEEDQPQHF. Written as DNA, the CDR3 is TGTGCCAGCAGTTACGAAGAGGATCAGCCCCAGCATTTT.